The 24 T cell receptor beta chains given below trace back to one sample, sequenced in a study of blood T cell repertoires in COVID-19. This table comes from immunoSEQ multiplex PCR, and its TCRdb copy is limited to in-frame clones, with some not included. The profile shows approximately 71,000 clones, about 80% of them singletons. Input material: peripheral blood. These receptors all stem from a woman of 80 years or more with acute or convalescent COVID-19.

This clone was detected only a few times. The chain combines TRBV5-1 with TRBJ2-1; 9 positions match TRBD2. J lost 9 bases, V lost 4 bases, and 17 bases had no gene match. CDR1 is SGHRS and CDR2 is YFSETQ in the germline V gene. There are 17 residues in the CDR3. The CDR3 loop reads CASSVSLAGGPTAEQFF. In DNA form, the CDR3 reads TGCGCCAGCAGCGTATCATTGGCGGGAGGGCCAACGGCTGAGCAGTTCTTC.

This clone was recorded only once. The chain combines TRBV23-1 with TRBJ2-5; tentatively, D is TRBD1 (5 bases). TRBV23-1 is identified as an open reading frame with a role that is uncertain. The V end was cut by 0 bases, the J end by 2 bases, with 13 bases between. The CDR3 has 16 residues. The CDR3 DNA reads TGCGCCAGCAGTCAATCAGTAAAAGACAGACAAGAGACCCAGTACTTC. This sequence encodes CASSQSVKDRQETQYF.

The gene calls are TRBV7-6 and TRBJ2-2; 9 positions agree with TRBD2. This CDR3 is 16 amino acids long. The germline gives CDR1 SGHVS, CDR2 FNYEAQ. V lost 4 bases to trimming and J lost 1 base; unmatched junction nucleotides: 4. The CDR3 reads CASSSLAGQNTGELFF. CDR3 nucleotide sequence: TGTGCCAGCAGCTCCCTAGCGGGACAGAACACCGGGGAGCTGTTTTTT.

V is TRBV7-2 and J is TRBJ2-7; tentative D call: TRBD2 (6 bases). This CDR3 region has 14 residues. Trimming removed 4 bases at V and 3 bases at J, with 13 bases between. Germline V CDR1 and CDR2: SGHTA, FQGNSA. The CDR3 region is CASSSGTYRYEQYF. In DNA, the CDR3 is TGTGCCAGCAGCTCCGGGACTTACCGCTACGAGCAGTACTTC.

The genes are TRBV4-3 and TRBJ2-7; perhaps TRBD1 as D (5 bases). V gave up 0 bases and J gave up 3 bases, with 15 bases separating them. The CDR3 has 16 residues. The germline V gene has CDR1 LGHNA and CDR2 YSLEER. The CDR3 DNA follows: TGCGCCAGCAGCCAAGATTTGCCAGGGCCGAGCTACGAGCAGTACTTC. Protein product: CASSQDLPGPSYEQYF.

The genes are TRBV2 and TRBJ2-1; TRBD2 agrees at 9 bases. The length of the CDR3 is 14 residues. Germline CDR1 reads SNHLY; CDR2 reads FYNNEI. V shed 6 bases, J shed 4 bases, and the junction held 4 bases outside the gene matches. CDR3 protein: CASRRLAAYNEQFF. CDR3 DNA: TGTGCCAGCAGACGACTAGCGGCGTACAATGAGCAGTTCTTC.

The J gene is TRBJ2-1, the V gene TRBV5-6; no clear D gene. Trimming cost V 6 bases and J 5 bases, with 12 bases left between them. This CDR3 is built from 13 residues. In germline, CDR1 is SGHDT, CDR2 YYEEEE. The CDR3 region is CASTRSQNNEQFF. CDR3 nucleotides: TGTGCCAGCACCAGGTCCCAAAACAATGAGCAGTTCTTC.

This clone was found once. The gene calls are TRBV28 and TRBJ1-6; TRBD1 is a possible D gene (5 bases). The V gene lost 11 bases and the J gene lost 13 bases, with 21 bases spanning the gap. This CDR3 spans 13 amino acids. CDR1 is MDHEN, CDR2 SYDVKM, per germline. The CDR3 bases are TGTGCCGGATGGACCCGGGGGAAAGGGCCCCTCCACTTT. Translating it yields CAGWTRGKGPLHF.

V and J are TRBV5-1 and TRBJ2-2, with D perhaps TRBD1 (6 bases). V lost 2 bases to trimming and J lost 2 bases, with 13 bases between them. The CDR3 has 16 amino acids. Per germline, CDR1 SGHRS and CDR2 YFSETQ. This CDR3 is CASSLGQLLNTGELFF. DNA for the CDR3: TGCGCCAGCAGCTTAGGACAGCTCTTAAACACCGGGGAGCTGTTTTTT.

The chain uses TRBV12-3 or TRBV12-4 and TRBJ2-1; tentative D call: TRBD1 (6 bases). The CDR3 is 13 amino acids. Trimming stripped 0 bases from V and 8 bases from J, with 8 bases between. The CDR3, as DNA: TGTGCCAGCAGTTTAGCCCCAGGGGATGAGCAGTTCTTC. This translates into CASSLAPGDEQFF.

CDR3 loop: CASSLNGDTSSYEQYF. In nucleotides, the CDR3 is TGTGCCAGCAGTCTCAATGGGGACACTAGCTCCTACGAGCAGTACTTC. The rearrangement uses TRBV27 and TRBJ2-7; D is perhaps TRBD1 (6 bases). Trimming left V 5 bases short and J 0 bases short, with 17 bases between. The CDR3 contains 16 residues. Germline V gene data show CDR1 as MNHEY and CDR2 as SMNVEV (reference sequence).

This clone was recorded once. The gene calls are TRBV3-1 (or the pseudogene TRBV3-2) and TRBJ2-7; 8 bases fit TRBD2. Germline-derived CDR1 and CDR2 are LGHDT and YNNKEL (reference sequence). V shed 4 bases and J 2 bases; nucleotides not matched to a gene: 7. The CDR3 is made up of 15 amino acids. The CDR3 DNA follows: TGTGCCAGCAGCCTAGGTACTAGCGGACCCTACGAGCAGTACTTC. It specifies CASSLGTSGPYEQYF.

V usage is TRBV11-1 and J usage is TRBJ2-7; the match to TRBD2 covers 11 bases. Looked up from germline, CDR1 is SGHAT and CDR2 is FQDESV (reference sequence). The CDR3 has 16 amino acids. The J segment lost 4 bases and the V segment lost 5 bases, leaving 10 bases of the junction unmatched. CDR3 in DNA: TGTGCCAGCAGCCCTTCGGGACTAGCGGTGATTTACGAGCAGTACTTC. This gives the protein CASSPSGLAVIYEQYF.

This chain uses TRBV7-2 with TRBJ2-7; 7 bases are shared with TRBD1. V gave up 3 bases and J gave up 13 bases; unmatched junction bases: 18. Germline loops: CDR1 SGHTA, CDR2 FQGNSA. The CDR3 spans 15 residues. The CDR3 spells CASSLGMGTASLGYF. CDR3 DNA sequence: TGTGCCAGCAGCTTGGGGATGGGGACAGCCTCACTCGGTTACTTC. Complete variable domain (other parts from reference TRBV7-2 and TRBJ2-7): GAGVSQSPSNKVTEKGKDVELRCDPISGHTALYWYRQSLGQGLEFLIYFQGNSAPDKSGLPSDRFSAERTGGSVSTLTIQRTQQEDSAVYLCASSLGMGTASLGYFGPGTRLTVT.

In its sample, this clone was seen a few times. The chain joins TRBV2 to TRBJ1-4; TRBD1 is a possible D gene (5 bases). Trimming left V 6 bases short and J 6 bases short, with 11 bases between. This CDR3 spans 13 amino acids. Germline CDR1 is SNHLY and CDR2 is FYNNEI. CDR3 region: CASRMGLYEKLFF. CDR3 coding DNA: TGTGCCAGCAGAATGGGACTTTATGAAAAACTGTTTTTT.

The chain joins TRBV28 to TRBJ2-1; 15 bases are shared with TRBD2. V lost 7 bases, J lost 2 bases, and 6 bases stayed unmatched. The CDR3 sequence is 17 residues long. Germline loops: CDR1 MDHEN, CDR2 SYDVKM. For the CDR3, the DNA is TGTGCCAGCACCTGGACTAGCGGGAGGGAAGCCTACAATGAGCAGTTCTTC. It encodes CASTWTSGREAYNEQFF.

A few counts support this clone. The gene calls are TRBV18 and TRBJ2-7; 10 positions match TRBD1. V shed 6 bases, J shed 1 base, and the junction held 6 bases outside the gene matches. Germline loops: CDR1 KGHSH, CDR2 LQKENI. There are 15 residues in the CDR3. The CDR3 loop reads CASSKRTGGSYEQYF. The DNA of the CDR3 is TGTGCCAGCTCGAAGAGGACAGGGGGATCCTACGAGCAGTACTTC.

V usage is TRBV20-1 and J usage is TRBJ2-7, with TRBD1 matching over 8 bases. The trim removed 6 bases at V and 6 bases at J, leaving 4 bases unmatched. The length of the CDR3 is 11 residues. Looked up from germline, CDR1 is DFQATT and CDR2 is SNEGSKA (reference sequence). CDR3 protein: CSANRGAEQYF. DNA of the CDR3: TGCAGTGCAAACAGGGGGGCCGAGCAGTACTTC.

The J gene is TRBJ2-1, the V gene TRBV24-1, with a possible D match to TRBD2 (5 bases). The CDR3 is 16 amino acids. V was trimmed by 0 bases and J by 4 bases, leaving 12 bases between them. CDR1 KGHDR and CDR2 SFDVKD come from the germline V gene. CDR3 protein: CATSDLTSGPYNEQFF. The CDR3 DNA sequence: TGTGCCACCAGTGATTTGACCAGCGGACCTTACAATGAGCAGTTCTTC.

This clone has a single count. The chain is built from TRBV28 and TRBJ1-3; the match to TRBD1 covers 12 bases. The germline gives CDR1 MDHEN, CDR2 SYDVKM. The V and J ends lost 5 bases and 1 base, in that order; junction bases with no gene match: 6. The CDR3 contains 17 residues. The CDR3 sequence is CASSPGTGGSSGNTIYF. The CDR3 nucleotides read TGTGCCAGCAGTCCCGGGACAGGGGGCTCTTCTGGAAACACCATATATTTT.

In its sample, this clone was seen once. The chain employs TRBV7-2 and TRBJ2-7, with TRBD2 identical over 10 bases. Trimming took 3 bases from V and 1 from J; bases not matched to a gene: 12. CDR1 and CDR2 from the germline V gene are SGHTA and FQGNSA. The CDR3 has 18 amino acids. The CDR3 sequence is CASSFRGPTSGKSYEQYF. The CDR3 nucleotides are TGTGCCAGCAGCTTTCGCGGACCAACTAGCGGGAAATCCTACGAGCAGTACTTC.

The chain carries TRBV7-2 and TRBJ1-2; D is uncertain. The CDR3 extends over 14 amino acids. Trimming removed 5 bases from V and 2 bases from J, with 12 bases in between. Germline-derived CDR1 and CDR2 are SGHTA and FQGNSA. This chain's CDR3 is CASSLWADNYGYTF. CDR3 nucleotide sequence: TGTGCCAGCAGCCTTTGGGCAGACAACTATGGCTACACCTTC.

The chain couples TRBV7-9 to TRBJ2-5; TRBD2 agrees at 9 bases. The CDR3 sequence is 16 residues long. The trim removed 5 bases at V and 5 bases at J, leaving 12 bases unmatched. The V gene's germline CDR1 is SEHNR and CDR2 FQNEAQ (reference sequence). CDR3 bases: TGTGCCAGCAGCGTAACTAGCGGGTCCCGTTTTGAGACCCAGTACTTC. It is translated as CASSVTSGSRFETQYF.

The V gene is TRBV7-7, the J gene TRBJ1-5, with D possibly matching TRBD1 (6 bases). Trimming stripped 3 bases from V and 1 base from J, with 10 bases between. The germline V gene encodes CDR1 SSHAT and CDR2 FNYEAQ (reference sequence). This CDR3 comprises 15 residues. Here the CDR3 reads CASSFDRRSNQPQHF. As DNA, the CDR3 is TGTGCCAGCAGCTTTGACAGGAGGAGCAATCAGCCCCAGCATTTT.